This paragraph covers one T cell receptor (beta chain) sequence. Its antigen is not known. Produced via immunoSEQ multiplex PCR; TCRdb's table is partial and in-frame only. The sample has more than 85,000 clones, roughly 88% seen once. This entry is derived from a study of identifying expanded T cells in peripheral blood. No infections or other immune events were documented during collection. Germline V gives CDR1 SQVTM, CDR2 ANQGSEA. V shed 7 bases, J shed 7 bases, and the junction held 9 bases outside the gene matches. There are 13 residues in the CDR3. Findings and caveats of the study: Technical replicates showed approximately 1.2 changed clones; two weeks approximately 16; four weeks 19. Roughly two-week clone count variance significantly increased as total template count grew.

The J gene is TRBJ1-2, the V gene TRBV29-1; 10 bases are shared with TRBD1. Sequencing was done on a sample of blood. This clonotype was obtained from a person between 18 and 75 years old in good health. The CDR3 DNA reads as TGCAGCGCTACGGACAGGGGGGAGTCTGGCTACACCTTC. Encoded protein: CSATDRGESGYTF.